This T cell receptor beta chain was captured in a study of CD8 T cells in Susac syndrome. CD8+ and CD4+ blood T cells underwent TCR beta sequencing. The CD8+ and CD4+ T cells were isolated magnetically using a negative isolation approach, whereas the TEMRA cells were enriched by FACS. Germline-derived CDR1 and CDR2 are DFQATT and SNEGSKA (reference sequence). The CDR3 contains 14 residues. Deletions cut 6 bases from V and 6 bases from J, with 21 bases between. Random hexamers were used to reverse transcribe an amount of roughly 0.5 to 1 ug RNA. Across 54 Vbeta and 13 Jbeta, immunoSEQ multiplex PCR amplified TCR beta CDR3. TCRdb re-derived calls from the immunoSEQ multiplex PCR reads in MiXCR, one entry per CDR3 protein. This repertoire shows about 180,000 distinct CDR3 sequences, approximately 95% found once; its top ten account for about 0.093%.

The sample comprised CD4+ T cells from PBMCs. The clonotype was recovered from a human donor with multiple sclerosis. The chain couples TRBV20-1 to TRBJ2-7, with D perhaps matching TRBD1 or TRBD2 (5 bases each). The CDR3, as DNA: TGCAGTGCCCCCAGCCTTGGGGGAAGTGGCGAGCAGTACTTC. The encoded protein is CSAPSLGGSGEQYF.